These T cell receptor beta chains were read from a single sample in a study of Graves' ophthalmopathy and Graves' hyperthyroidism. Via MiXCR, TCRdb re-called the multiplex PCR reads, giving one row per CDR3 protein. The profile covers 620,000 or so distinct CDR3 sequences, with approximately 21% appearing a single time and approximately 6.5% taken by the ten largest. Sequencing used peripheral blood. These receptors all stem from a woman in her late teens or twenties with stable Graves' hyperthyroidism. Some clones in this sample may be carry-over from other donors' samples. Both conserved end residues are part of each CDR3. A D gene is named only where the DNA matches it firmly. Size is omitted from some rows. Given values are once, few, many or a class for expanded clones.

CDR3: CASSLVSSNEQYF
DNA: TGTGCCAGCAGCTTAGTAAGTTCCAACGAGCAGTACTTC
size: many
D: NA
J: TRBJ2-7
V: TRBV11-2

CDR3: CASSMDFAGSYEQYF
DNA: TGTGCCAGTAGTATGGACTTTGCGGGAAGCTACGAGCAGTACTTC
size: many
D: NA
J: TRBJ2-7
V: TRBV19

CDR3: CASSQTTGRGYTF
DNA: TGTGCCAGCAGCCAAACGACAGGGCGAGGCTACACCTTC
size: NA
D: TRBD1
J: TRBJ1-2
V: TRBV16

CDR3: CSVCLQGDTEAFF
DNA: TGCAGCGTCTGCCTACAGGGAGACACTGAAGCTTTCTTT
size: many
D: NA
J: TRBJ1-1
V: TRBV29-1

CDR3: CASSYGHNTEAFF
DNA: TGTGCCAGCAGTTATGGACACAACACTGAAGCTTTCTTT
size: many
D: NA
J: TRBJ1-1
V: TRBV6-5

CDR3: CASSEVGGGQPQHF
DNA: TGTGCCAGCAGTGAAGTGGGGGGCGGTCAGCCCCAGCATTTT
size: NA
D: NA
J: TRBJ1-5
V: TRBV6-1

CDR3: CASRPATGGIYGYTF
DNA: TGTGCCAGCAGGCCCGCCACAGGGGGTATATATGGCTACACCTTC
size: NA
D: TRBD1
J: TRBJ1-2
V: TRBV14

CDR3: CATSPSGRAYEQYF
DNA: TGTGCCACCAGTCCGTCGGGCAGGGCCTACGAGCAGTACTTC
size: many
D: NA
J: TRBJ2-7
V: TRBV24-1

CDR3: CSASHWGHDGTQYF
DNA: TGCAGTGCTAGTCATTGGGGGCATGACGGCACCCAGTACTTC
size: many
D: NA
J: TRBJ2-5
V: TRBV20-1

CDR3: CASSYSAEDNSPLHF
DNA: TGTGCCAGCAGTTACTCGGCAGAAGATAATTCACCCCTCCACTTT
size: NA
D: NA
J: TRBJ1-6
V: TRBV6-5

CDR3: CASSDFSLEAFF
DNA: TGTGCCAGCAGTGATTTTAGCCTGGAAGCTTTCTTT
size: NA
D: NA
J: TRBJ1-1
V: TRBV25-1

CDR3: CASSLEQSNSYEQYF
DNA: TGTGCCAGCAGCTTAGAACAGAGCAACTCCTACGAGCAGTACTTC
size: many
D: NA
J: TRBJ2-7
V: TRBV7-6

CDR3: CASSQEWGTVYYGYTF
DNA: TGTGCCAGCAGCCAGGAATGGGGCACGGTTTATTATGGCTACACCTTC
size: NA
D: NA
J: TRBJ1-2
V: TRBV3-1

CDR3: CASSPSPPSRGTQYF
DNA: TGTGCCAGCTCACCTTCACCCCCCTCGCGCGGGACCCAGTACTTC
size: many
D: NA
J: TRBJ2-5
V: TRBV18

CDR3: CASSFFVVGYEQYF
DNA: TGTGCCAGCAGTTTCTTCGTAGTAGGCTACGAGCAGTACTTC
size: many
D: NA
J: TRBJ2-7
V: TRBV12-3/TRBV12-4

CDR3: CSARWETSGPSTDAQYF
DNA: TGCAGTGCTAGGTGGGAGACTAGCGGACCTAGCACAGATGCGCAGTATTTT
size: NA
D: TRBD2
J: TRBJ2-3
V: TRBV20-1

CDR3: CAWSVGLGGGMDEQYF
DNA: TGTGCCTGGAGTGTAGGGCTGGGGGGCGGAATGGACGAGCAGTACTTC
size: many
D: NA
J: TRBJ2-7
V: TRBV30

CDR3: CASSEGHSNQPQHF
DNA: TGTGCCAGCAGTGAAGGACATAGCAATCAGCCCCAGCATTTT
size: many
D: NA
J: TRBJ1-5
V: TRBV2

CDR3: CASSLAPTGAGNTIYF
DNA: TGTGCCAGCAGCTTAGCCCCGACAGGGGCTGGAAACACCATATATTTT
size: NA
D: TRBD1
J: TRBJ1-3
V: TRBV7-2

CDR3: CATSRPPNTGELFF
DNA: TGTGCCACCAGCAGACCACCTAACACCGGGGAGCTGTTTTTT
size: many
D: NA
J: TRBJ2-2
V: TRBV15

CDR3: CASMGGDTGELFF
DNA: TGTGCCAGCATGGGCGGAGACACCGGGGAGCTGTTTTTT
size: many
D: NA
J: TRBJ2-2
V: TRBV2

CDR3: CASSFEGSWGYTF
DNA: TGTGCCAGCAGCTTCGAGGGCTCGTGGGGCTACACCTTC
size: few
D: NA
J: TRBJ1-2
V: TRBV7-9

CDR3: CASSQDWTGEFETQYF
DNA: TGTGCCAGCAGCCAAGACTGGACGGGAGAATTCGAGACCCAGTACTTC
size: many
D: NA
J: TRBJ2-5
V: TRBV3-1

CDR3: CASSPTGEGNTGELFF
DNA: TGTGCCAGCAGCCCGACAGGGGAAGGGAACACCGGGGAGCTGTTTTTT
size: NA
D: TRBD1
J: TRBJ2-2
V: TRBV6-4

CDR3: CASGLPYSGVDEQYF
DNA: TGTGCTAGTGGTTTGCCCTACAGCGGTGTAGATGAGCAGTACTTC
size: once
D: NA
J: TRBJ2-7
V: TRBV12-5

CDR3: CSVLTTGGPIYEQYF
DNA: TGCAGCGTTCTCACGACAGGGGGGCCCATCTACGAGCAGTACTTC
size: many
D: TRBD1
J: TRBJ2-7
V: TRBV29-1

CDR3: CAGITQNYGYTF
DNA: TGTGCCGGCATTACGCAGAACTATGGCTACACCTTC
size: NA
D: NA
J: TRBJ1-2
V: TRBV28

CDR3: CAWGQGIYEQYF
DNA: TGTGCCTGGGGACAGGGGATCTACGAGCAGTACTTC
size: many
D: TRBD1
J: TRBJ2-7
V: TRBV30

CDR3: CASSWDRAEETQYF
DNA: TGTGCCAGCAGTTGGGACAGGGCCGAGGAGACCCAGTACTTC
size: many
D: TRBD1
J: TRBJ2-5
V: TRBV12-3/TRBV12-4

CDR3: CASSYKGGTEAFF
DNA: TGTGCCAGCAGTTACAAGGGCGGGACTGAAGCTTTCTTT
size: NA
D: NA
J: TRBJ1-1
V: TRBV6-5

CDR3: CASKQAGGGNTEAFF
DNA: TGTGCCAGCAAACAGGCCGGGGGGGGGAACACTGAAGCTTTCTTT
size: many
D: NA
J: TRBJ1-1
V: TRBV6-5

CDR3: CASSAAALGYTGELFF
DNA: TGTGCCAGTAGTGCGGCAGCGCTTGGGTACACCGGGGAGCTGTTTTTT
size: many
D: NA
J: TRBJ2-2
V: TRBV19

CDR3: CASSYGSSGQPQHF
DNA: TGTGCCAGCAGTTACGGGTCCAGCGGCCAGCCCCAGCATTTT
size: few
D: NA
J: TRBJ1-5
V: TRBV6-5

CDR3: CASSLNARGAEAFF
DNA: TGTGCCAGCAGCTTAAACGCAAGGGGAGCTGAAGCTTTCTTT
size: many
D: NA
J: TRBJ1-1
V: TRBV7-3

CDR3: CASTPRIGGGIREQYF
DNA: TGTGCCAGCACCCCCCGGATTGGGGGCGGGATACGCGAGCAGTACTTC
size: NA
D: NA
J: TRBJ2-7
V: TRBV6-1

CDR3: CASGLDRAQPQHF
DNA: TGTGCCAGCGGACTCGACAGGGCACAGCCCCAGCATTTT
size: few
D: TRBD1
J: TRBJ1-5
V: TRBV6-5

CDR3: CSVERRLDTEAFF
DNA: TGCAGCGTTGAAAGGCGGCTGGACACTGAAGCTTTCTTT
size: many
D: NA
J: TRBJ1-1
V: TRBV29-1

CDR3: CASSEVRAATEAFF
DNA: TGTGCCAGCAGTGAGGTACGGGCCGCCACTGAAGCTTTCTTT
size: many
D: NA
J: TRBJ1-1
V: TRBV6-1

CDR3: CATSRESGTGGYEQYF
DNA: TGTGCCACCAGCAGAGAGTCCGGGACAGGCGGCTACGAGCAGTACTTC
size: NA
D: TRBD1
J: TRBJ2-7
V: TRBV15

CDR3: CASSLGVFLEAFF
DNA: TGTGCCAGCAGTTTAGGAGTATTTCTTGAAGCTTTCTTT
size: few
D: NA
J: TRBJ1-1
V: TRBV12-3/TRBV12-4

CDR3: CASRFHPSNQPQHF
DNA: TGTGCCAGCAGGTTTCACCCGAGCAATCAGCCCCAGCATTTT
size: many
D: NA
J: TRBJ1-5
V: TRBV12-3/TRBV12-4